Following are 27 T cell receptor beta chains from one sample sequenced in a study of cytomegalovirus exposure and HLA in healthy donors (dated by TCRdb to 2016 to 2017). The receptor library was made with the immunoSEQ multiplex PCR assay. A mixture of 60 forward primers for TCR Vbeta segments and 13 reverse primers for TCR Jbeta segments was used in the multiplex PCR. In its TCRdb copy, this immuneACCESS table keeps in-frame sequences only and misses some clones. Where compared with another copy, unresolved V genes explain less than half of these, and the others have no known cause. A total of fewer than 90,000 clones appear in this sample, roughly two thirds of them only once. The top ten hold less than 9% of the sample. The specimen sequenced was PBMCs. All receptors derive from a middle-aged man in good health and CMV-seropositive.

This chain joins TRBV1 and TRBJ2-7; the table names TRBD2, a call not compared with the DNA. TRBV1 is labeled a pseudogene. The CDR3 contains 19 residues. The CDR3 DNA is TGCACCAGCAGCCAAGATGAAGGGAGCGGGGGAGTCCTTTTCTACGAGCAGTACTTC. Its translation is CTSSQDEGSGGVLFYEQYF.

The rearrangement uses TRBV28 and TRBJ1-5, with D possibly being TRBD1 (6 bases). V lost 2 bases and J lost 4, with 6 bases in between. CDR3 size: 13 residues. Germline V CDR1 and CDR2: MDHEN, SYDVKM. Written as DNA, the CDR3 is TGTGCCAGCAGTTTACAGGGGAATCAGCCCCAGCATTTT. Translated, it gives CASSLQGNQPQHF.

The rearrangement uses TRBV29-1 and TRBJ2-5, with 9 positions matching TRBD1. The J call may not be correct, given that the DNA end is closer to TRBJ2-7. Germline V CDR1 and CDR2: SQVTM, ANQGSEA. The CDR3 has 14 residues. CDR3 sequence: CSVWDREGSYEQYF. CDR3 nucleotide sequence: TGCAGCGTATGGGACAGGGAGGGTTCCTACGAGCAGTACTTC.

The chain links TRBV5-1 to TRBJ1-1, with no clear D. CDR3 length equals 13 residues. Germline V gene data show CDR1 as SGHRS and CDR2 as YFSETQ. V was clipped by 0 bases and J by 5 bases, with 8 bases between them. Written as DNA, the CDR3 is TGCGCCAGCAGCTTGGGGGCACGGACTGAAGCTTTCTTT. Its translation is CASSLGARTEAFF.

This clone was seen just once. The chain carries TRBV6-4 and TRBJ2-7; 7 nucleotides align to TRBD2. The CDR3 length is 15 residues. CDR1 is MRHNA and CDR2 is SNTAGT in the germline V gene. With 6 bases clipped from V and 5 bases from J, the junction kept 13 bases outside the gene matches. CDR3 region: CASRDPTSPGDEQYF. Here the CDR3 DNA reads TGTGCCAGCAGGGACCCGACTAGCCCCGGTGACGAGCAGTACTTC.

In DNA, the CDR3 is TGCGCCAGCAGCCTGGGACTAAGTGACACTGAAGCTTTCTTT. Translation gives CASSLGLSDTEAFF. The chain employs TRBV5-1 and TRBJ1-1; D possibly corresponds to TRBD1 (5 bases). Per germline, CDR1 SGHRS and CDR2 YFSETQ. V was shortened by 4 bases and J by 3 bases, with 13 bases between the two germline ends. The CDR3 is made up of 14 amino acids. Complete variable domain (other parts from reference TRBV5-1 and TRBJ1-1): KAGVTQTPRYLIKTRGQQVTLSCSPISGHRSVSWYQQTPGQGLQFLFEYFSETQRNKGNFPGRFSGRQFSNSRSEMNVSTLELGDSALYLCASSLGLSDTEAFFGQGTRLTVV.

V usage is TRBV7-3 and J usage is TRBJ2-1, with D perhaps matching TRBD2 (6 bases). The germline V gene encodes CDR1 SGHTA and CDR2 FQGTGA. The germline V and J ends were trimmed by 5 bases and 0 bases, with 11 bases remaining between them. This CDR3 has 15 amino acids. The CDR3 DNA follows: TGTGCCAGCAGCAGGGACTCTAGCTCCTACAATGAGCAGTTCTTC. Protein: CASSRDSSSYNEQFF.

A few counts support this clone. V gene TRBV6-1 combines with J gene TRBJ1-1; TRBD1 matches at 8 bases. J gave up 10 bases and V 6 bases, and 7 bases lay outside the gene matches. The CDR3 covers 12 residues. CDR1 is MNHNS, CDR2 SASEGT, per germline. CDR3: CASSPSRGRAFF. The CDR3 nucleotides are TGTGCCAGCAGCCCGAGCAGGGGGCGAGCTTTCTTT.

The chain's CDR3 is CAWSAGYNEQFF. The CDR3 nucleotides read TGTGCCTGGAGTGCCGGCTACAATGAGCAGTTCTTC. This chain connects TRBV30 to TRBJ2-1; the D is unclear. V was pared by 1 base and J by 3 bases, with 4 bases between. Looked up from germline, CDR1 is GTSNPN and CDR2 is SVGIG (reference sequence). The CDR3 covers 12 residues.

The V gene is TRBV28, the J gene TRBJ2-2; 9 positions match TRBD2. J was trimmed by 4 bases and V by 5 bases; bases with no gene match: 8. This CDR3 region has 16 residues. Germline loops: CDR1 MDHEN, CDR2 SYDVKM. The CDR3 bases are TGTGCCAGCAGTGGGGCTAGCGGGACGGGCACCGGGGAGCTGTTTTTT. Residues: CASSGASGTGTGELFF.

This clone has just a few counts. The chain has TRBV27 and TRBJ1-2, with 12 positions matching TRBD1. The CDR3 covers 15 residues. The trim removed 7 bases at V and 8 bases at J, leaving 11 bases unmatched. Germline V CDR1 and CDR2: MNHEY, SMNVEV (reference sequence). The CDR3 DNA follows: TGTGCCAGCAAAAATTCCGGGACAGGGGGCTGGGGCTACACCTTC. This gives the protein CASKNSGTGGWGYTF.

Only a few counts were recorded for this clone. The V gene is TRBV19, the J gene TRBJ2-2; D is perhaps TRBD1 (6 bases). V was pared by 5 bases and J by 2 bases, with 9 bases between. The CDR3 spans 14 residues. The germline CDR1 and CDR2 sequences are LNHDA and SQIVND (reference sequence). CDR3: CASSRGHNTGELFF. Here the CDR3 DNA reads TGTGCCAGTAGTCGGGGACACAACACCGGGGAGCTGTTTTTT.

V gene TRBV5-6 combines with J gene TRBJ1-4; no clear D gene. V was pared by 3 bases and J by 0 bases, with 12 bases between. From germline, CDR1 is SGHDT and CDR2 YYEEEE. CDR3 size: 16 residues. CDR3 amino acids: CASSWRSDATNEKLFF. CDR3 nucleotides: TGTGCCAGCAGCTGGAGATCAGATGCAACTAATGAAAAACTGTTTTTT.

V is TRBV27 and J is TRBJ2-7, with 9 bases that match TRBD1. With 4 bases clipped from V and 6 bases from J, the junction kept 4 bases outside the gene matches. The germline V gene encodes CDR1 MNHEY and CDR2 SMNVEV (reference sequence). This CDR3 spans 13 amino acids. CDR3 in amino acids: CASSSTGGGEQYF. The DNA for the CDR3 is TGTGCCAGCAGTTCGACAGGGGGGGGCGAGCAGTACTTC.

This rearrangement joins TRBV28 to TRBJ2-7; D is perhaps TRBD1 (5 bases). The CDR3 runs to 12 residues. The germline V and J ends were trimmed by 8 bases and 3 bases, with 11 bases remaining between them. Germline CDR1 MDHEN, CDR2 SYDVKM. CDR3 region: CASEDTIYEQYF. CDR3 DNA sequence: TGTGCCAGCGAGGACACAATCTACGAGCAGTACTTC.

This sequence joins TRBV6-5 and TRBJ2-2, with D tentatively TRBD2 (5 bases). Germline values: CDR1 MNHEY, CDR2 SVGAGI. Trimming stripped 2 bases from V and 5 bases from J, with 12 bases between. CDR3 length: 15 residues. As DNA, the CDR3 is TGTGCCAGCAGTTACGACGCTAGCCCGACCGGGGAGCTGTTTTTT. Protein: CASSYDASPTGELFF.

The chain recombines TRBV10-3 with TRBJ1-1; 10 bases align to TRBD1. Trimming removed 4 bases from V and 5 bases from J; junction bases left unmatched: 4. The CDR3 loop spans 14 amino acids. Germline CDR1 ENHRY, CDR2 SYGVKD. Here the CDR3 DNA reads TGTGCCATCAGTGGACAGGGGGCCGGAACTGAAGCTTTCTTT. Encoded protein: CAISGQGAGTEAFF.

CDR3 nucleotides: TGCAGCGTTGATCCAATACCGGGACTAGCGGGTTCAAAGAGCTCCTACAATGAGCAGTTCTTC. Protein product: CSVDPIPGLAGSKSSYNEQFF. The chain has TRBV29-1 and TRBJ2-1, with 12 bases matching TRBD2. The CDR3 spans 21 residues. Germline CDR1 and CDR2: SQVTM and ANQGSEA. V lost 3 bases and J lost 0; bases outside the gene matches: 18.

The V gene is TRBV15, the J gene TRBJ1-1; 10 bases are shared with TRBD1. CDR3 length: 18 amino acids. Germline-derived CDR1 and CDR2 are LNHNV and YYDKDF (reference sequence). J was trimmed by 5 bases and V by 0 bases; bases with no gene match: 12. CDR3: CATSRDVRGTGADTEAFF. Here the CDR3 DNA reads TGTGCCACCAGCAGAGATGTCCGAGGGACAGGGGCTGATACTGAAGCTTTCTTT.

The table lists this clone with a count of one. The rearrangement joins TRBV30 to TRBJ2-7, with D unresolved. The CDR3 has 11 residues. V gave up 2 bases and J gave up 5 bases, with 7 bases separating them. CDR1 is GTSNPN and CDR2 is SVGIG in the germline V gene (reference sequence). The CDR3 region is CAWSKRDEQYF. The DNA for the CDR3 is TGTGCCTGGAGTAAGCGAGACGAGCAGTACTTC.

This chain connects TRBV19 to TRBJ2-7; D may be TRBD2 (6 bases). Germline V lookup: CDR1 LNHDA, CDR2 SQIVND (reference sequence). Trimming removed 5 bases from V and 0 bases from J, with 14 bases in between. The CDR3 consists of 15 residues. CDR3 residues: CASSRGTESSYEQYF. In DNA form, the CDR3 reads TGTGCCAGTAGTCGGGGGACGGAGAGCTCCTACGAGCAGTACTTC.

There are a few counts of this clone. V gene TRBV4-3 combines with J gene TRBJ1-5; 7 nucleotides match TRBD1. The CDR3 covers 19 residues. Losses at the gene ends were 0 bases for V and 1 base for J; bases not matched to a gene: 12. Germline V gives CDR1 LGHNA, CDR2 YSLEER. The CDR3 reads CASSQDIPRGRLSNQPQHF. CDR3 in DNA: TGCGCCAGCAGCCAAGATATCCCCAGGGGGAGGTTGAGCAATCAGCCCCAGCATTTT.

The gene calls are TRBV5-6 and TRBJ1-4, with 9 bases matching TRBD1. This CDR3 is built from 14 residues. Per the germline V gene, CDR1 is SGHDT and CDR2 is YYEEEE. The V segment lost 3 bases and the J segment 11 bases; nucleotides outside the gene matches: 8. CDR3 residues: CASSSGTGQGKLFF. In nucleotides, the CDR3 is TGTGCCAGCAGCTCCGGGACAGGGCAGGGTAAACTGTTTTTT.

V usage is TRBV9 and J usage is TRBJ2-2; TRBD2 might be the D (5 bases). The CDR3 is made up of 16 amino acids. Germline V gene data show CDR1 as SGDLS and CDR2 as YYNGEE. V shed 0 bases and J shed 2 bases, with 11 bases lying between them. CDR3 sequence (DNA): TGTGCCAGCAGCGTAGTCTCGAGGGCCAACACCGGGGAGCTGTTTTTT. Translation: CASSVVSRANTGELFF.

The J gene is TRBJ2-3, the V gene TRBV11-2; a possible D gene is TRBD2 (5 bases). Deletions cut 9 bases from V and 3 bases from J, with 16 bases between. CDR3 length: 14 residues. CDR1 SGHAT and CDR2 FQNNGV come from the germline V gene. The CDR3 region has the DNA TGTGCCAGTACCCAGAGGGCTACAACAGATACGCAGTATTTT. Its protein is CASTQRATTDTQYF.

The genes are TRBV15 and TRBJ2-1; 8 bases are a match to TRBD2. Germline CDR1 LNHNV, CDR2 YYDKDF (reference sequence). This CDR3 is 16 amino acids long. V lost 0 bases, J lost 4 bases, and 5 bases stayed unmatched. For the CDR3, the DNA is TGTGCCACCAGCAGAGAGGCGGGAGGTCCTTACAATGAGCAGTTCTTC. This gives the protein CATSREAGGPYNEQFF.

V usage is TRBV5-4 and J usage is TRBJ2-7, with 7 bases matching TRBD1. The trim removed 0 bases at V and 3 bases at J, leaving 3 bases unmatched. From germline, CDR1 is SGHNT and CDR2 YYREEE (reference sequence). CDR3 length equals 14 residues. CDR3: CASSLAGQNYEQYF. The CDR3 DNA reads as TGTGCCAGCAGCTTGGCGGGACAGAACTACGAGCAGTACTTC. Full variable domain (remainder filled in from reference TRBV5-4 and TRBJ2-7): ETGVTQSPTHLIKTRGQQVTLRCSSQSGHNTVSWYQQALGQGPQFIFQYYREEENGRGNFPPRFSGLQFPNYSSELNVNALELDDSALYLCASSLAGQNYEQYFGPGTRLTVT.